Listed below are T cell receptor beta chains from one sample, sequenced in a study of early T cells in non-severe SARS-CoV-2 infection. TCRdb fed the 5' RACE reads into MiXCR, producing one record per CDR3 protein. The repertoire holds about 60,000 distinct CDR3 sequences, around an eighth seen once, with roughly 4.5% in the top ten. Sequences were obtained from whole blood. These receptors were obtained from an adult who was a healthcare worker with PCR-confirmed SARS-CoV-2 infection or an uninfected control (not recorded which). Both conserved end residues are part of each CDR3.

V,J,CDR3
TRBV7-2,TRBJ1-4,CASSLVVSSGDSNEKLFF
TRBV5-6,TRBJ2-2,CASSLGLGVTGELFF
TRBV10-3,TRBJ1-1,CAISDRDRAPEAFF
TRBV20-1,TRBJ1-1,CSARQLLNTEAFF
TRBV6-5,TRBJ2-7,CASRRTRDRPEQYF
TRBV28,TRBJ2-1,CASSLFRDPNEQFF
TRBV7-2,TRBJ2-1,CASRGQGAYNEQFF
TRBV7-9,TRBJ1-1,CASSRTGNTEAFF
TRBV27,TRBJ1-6,CASSSGQTGGSPLHF
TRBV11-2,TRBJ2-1,CASSPGRGSYNEQFF
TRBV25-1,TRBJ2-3,CASRTGPTDTQYF
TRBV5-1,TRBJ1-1,CASSFRDRMNTEAFF
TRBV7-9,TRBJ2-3,CASSPEGHVTDTQYF
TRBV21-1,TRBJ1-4,CASSKGAGANEKLFF
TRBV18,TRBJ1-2,CASSPKLGDGYTF
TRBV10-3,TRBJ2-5,CATAFGTAQETQYF
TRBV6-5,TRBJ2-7,CASARPGDYEQYF
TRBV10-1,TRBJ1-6,CASSEGTSDSPLHF
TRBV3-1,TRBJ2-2,CASSQAGLANTGELFF
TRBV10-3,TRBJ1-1,CAISTDRTDTEAFF
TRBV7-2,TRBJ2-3,CASSFKQGADTQYF
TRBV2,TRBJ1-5,CASTGGQGNQPQHF
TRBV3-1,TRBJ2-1,CASSQEGTVYNEQFF
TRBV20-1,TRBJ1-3,CSASLRNTIYF
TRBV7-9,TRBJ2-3,CASSPKWRVAGVIDTQYF
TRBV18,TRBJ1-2,CASSPGQGGSWGDGYTF
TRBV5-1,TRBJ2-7,CASSLESRSYEQYF
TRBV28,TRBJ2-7,CASSRDYRDEQYF
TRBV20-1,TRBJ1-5,CSAASGTGNQPQHF
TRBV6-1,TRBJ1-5,CASRESGDSNQPQHF
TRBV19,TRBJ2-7,CASSIPYLGPPKTYEQYF
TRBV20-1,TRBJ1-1,CSAFGEQNTEAFF
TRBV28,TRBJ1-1,CASSSLMGGHITEAFF
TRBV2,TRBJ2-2,CASRRANAPGELFF
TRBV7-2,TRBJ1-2,CASSGGAVINYGYTF
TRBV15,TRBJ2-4,CATSRVPGTAKNIQYF
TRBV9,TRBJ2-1,CASLAGGFYNEQFF
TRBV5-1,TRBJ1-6,CASSQEPQGRTYNSPLHF
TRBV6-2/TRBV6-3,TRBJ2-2,CASKPLNTGAGAGELFF
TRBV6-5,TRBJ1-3,CASSYSIAGGNTIYF
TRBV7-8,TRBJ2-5,CASSAGLEETQYF
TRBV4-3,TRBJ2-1,CASSQGLTSGGDEQFF
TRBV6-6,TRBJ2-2,CASIQGGGRGPGELFF
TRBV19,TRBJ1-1,CASSTDRVMNTEAFF
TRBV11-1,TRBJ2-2,CASSNGQGIYTGELFF
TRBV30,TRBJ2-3,CAWSRDPRGTDTQYF
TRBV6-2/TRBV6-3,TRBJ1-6,CASSGLGTGSSPLHF
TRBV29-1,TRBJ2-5,CSVARGAGETQYF
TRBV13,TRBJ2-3,CASSLEALRSTDTQYF
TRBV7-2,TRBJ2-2,CASSSHPPRAGGGGGELFF
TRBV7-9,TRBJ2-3,CASSLAAGGSTDTQYF
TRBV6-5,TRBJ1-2,CASSYGADGNYGYTF
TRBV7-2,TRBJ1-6,CASIPTGGESPLHF
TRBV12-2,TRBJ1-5,CARPTISNQPQHF
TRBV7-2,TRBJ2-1,CASSLGHPASGTNNEQFF
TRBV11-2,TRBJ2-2,CASRQSRISTGELFF
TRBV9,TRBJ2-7,CASSVENEQYF
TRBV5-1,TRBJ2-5,CASSPGTGLETQYF
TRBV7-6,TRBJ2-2,CASSLFTAGELFF